This entry lists 10 T cell receptor beta chains sequenced from one sample in a study of blood T cells in healthy people across ages. Then a second PCR, running roughly 7 to 11 cycles, was carried out with a sample-barcoded 5' primer and a J-beta primer mix. MiXCR, run by TCRdb on the 5' RACE reads, gives a single entry per CDR3 protein. Of about 650,000 distinct CDR3 sequences listed, approximately 31% are singletons. The source material was blood. Receptors originate from a woman older than 75 in good health.

This rearrangement joins TRBV20-1 to TRBJ2-2; D unclear. V gave up 6 bases and J gave up 1 base, with 12 bases separating them. Germline CDR1 and CDR2: DFQATT and SNEGSKA (reference sequence). The CDR3 runs 14 residues. CDR3 nucleotide sequence: TGCAGTGCGCTGAGGCGAGGGAACACCGGGGAGCTGTTTTTT. Its protein product is CSALRRGNTGELFF.

This clonotype was detected many times. J is TRBJ2-1 and V is TRBV9; 10 nucleotides line up with TRBD1. Germline V CDR1 and CDR2: SGDLS, YYNGEE. The CDR3 totals 15 residues. Trimming at V came to 2 bases and at J to 3 bases, leaving 2 bases not matched to a gene. This chain's CDR3 is CASSVGDRGYNEQFF. DNA for the CDR3: TGTGCCAGCAGCGTTGGGGACAGGGGCTACAATGAGCAGTTCTTC.

This clonotype was counted at least ten times. This chain joins TRBV2 and TRBJ2-6; maybe TRBD2 (6 bases). The CDR3 loop spans 17 amino acids. Trimming pared 0 bases from V and 2 bases from J, leaving 11 bases between. Looked up from germline, CDR1 is SNHLY and CDR2 is FYNNEI. CDR3 protein: CASSEALWGAGANVLTF. DNA of the CDR3: TGTGCCAGCAGTGAAGCGCTATGGGGGGCTGGGGCCAACGTCCTGACTTTC.

V gene TRBV7-2 combines with J gene TRBJ2-1; D is uncertain. CDR1 and CDR2 from the germline V gene are SGHTA and FQGNSA. The V end lost 0 bases, the J end lost 0 bases, and 6 bases lay between the germline ends. This CDR3 comprises 15 residues. CDR3 amino acids: CASSLAPSSYNEQFF. CDR3 DNA: TGTGCCAGCAGCTTAGCGCCGAGCTCCTACAATGAGCAGTTCTTC.

DNA for the CDR3: TGCAGCGTTGGCCCTTGGGAGGACACTGAAGCTTTCTTT. This encodes CSVGPWEDTEAFF. The chain couples TRBV29-1 to TRBJ1-1, with no clear D. The V gene's germline CDR1 is SQVTM and CDR2 ANQGSEA. The CDR3 covers 13 residues. The V end lost 4 bases, the J end lost 3 bases, and 12 bases lay between the germline ends.

This clonotype was seen at least ten times. The V call is TRBV3-1, the J call TRBJ2-1, with TRBD2 matching over 9 bases. Looked up from germline, CDR1 is LGHDT and CDR2 is YNNKEL (reference sequence). V lost 6 bases to trimming and J lost 6 bases; unmatched junction nucleotides: 3. This CDR3 has 13 amino acids. The CDR3 nucleotides read TGTGCCAGCAGGGCGGGGGGGCTCAATGAGCAGTTCTTC. Its protein product is CASRAGGLNEQFF.

This clonotype has a count of ten or more. V usage is TRBV5-1 and J usage is TRBJ2-4, with D perhaps matching TRBD1 (5 bases). Germline loops: CDR1 SGHRS, CDR2 YFSETQ. The CDR3 has 14 residues. The V end lost 0 bases, the J end lost 4 bases, and 8 bases lay between the germline ends. Here the CDR3 reads CASSLGGQKNIQYF. As DNA, the CDR3 is TGCGCCAGCAGCTTGGGGGGCCAGAAAAACATTCAGTACTTC.

About this clonotype itself: A much larger clone sits a single nucleotide away, making a read error possible. The chain carries TRBV5-1 and TRBJ1-4; no clear D. CDR3 length: 14 amino acids. Germline CDR1 reads SGHRS; CDR2 reads YFSETQ. This CDR3 is CASSYHSVNEELFF. The DNA of the CDR3 is TGCGCCAGCAGCTACCATAGCGTTAATGAAGAACTGTTTTTT.

This clonotype was found once. The chain joins TRBV5-1 to TRBJ1-2, with D unresolved. Germline V CDR1 and CDR2: SGHRS, YFSETQ. The V end lost 7 bases, the J end lost 1 base, and 14 bases lay between the germline ends. The CDR3 has 14 amino acids. The CDR3: CASGPQAGNYGYTF. CDR3 sequence (DNA): TGCGCCAGCGGCCCGCAGGCGGGTAACTATGGCTACACCTTC.

V gene TRBV28 combines with J gene TRBJ2-2; unclear D gene. Between the trimmed V and J ends, which lost 6 bases and 0 bases, there was a span of 5 bases. In germline, CDR1 is MDHEN, CDR2 SYDVKM. The CDR3 has 13 amino acids. The CDR3 DNA reads as TGTGCCAGCAGGGAGCCGAACACCGGGGAGCTGTTTTTT. Protein product: CASREPNTGELFF.